Presented here are 15 T cell receptor beta chains from one specimen sequenced in a study of CD8 T cells in ankylosing spondylitis. TCRdb passed the 5' RACE reads through MiXCR, listing each CDR3 protein once. The sample lists 300,000 to 350,000 distinct CDR3 sequences, under 14% occurring once. Sequences were obtained from blood, either unsorted or a sorted T cell fraction (not recorded which). These receptors were taken from a female donor with ankylosing spondylitis or in good health (not recorded which).

The table lists this clonotype with a few counts. J is TRBJ1-4 and V is TRBV6-2 or TRBV6-3; D gene ambiguous. Trimming removed 7 bases at V and 0 bases at J, with 12 bases between. CDR3 length equals 15 residues. Per germline, CDR1 MNHEY and CDR2 SVGEGT. Here the CDR3 DNA reads TGTGCCAGCATTAACGACCCCTCAACTAATGAAAAACTGTTTTTT. Translation: CASINDPSTNEKLFF.

As concerns this clonotype: A read error may be the cause here, since a much bigger clone is one base away. The gene calls are TRBV20-1 and TRBJ2-1; no firm D call. The V end was cut by 1 base, the J end by 6 bases, with 4 bases between. The germline V gene has CDR1 DFQATT and CDR2 SNEGSKA (reference sequence). This CDR3 contains 11 residues. The CDR3 is CSARGRNEQFF. DNA of the CDR3: TGCAGTGCTAGAGGGCGCAATGAGCAGTTCTTC.

This clonotype was detected many times. The chain recombines TRBV28 with TRBJ2-7; D call uncertain. V gave up 7 bases and J gave up 0 bases, with 10 bases separating them. CDR1 and CDR2 from the germline V gene are MDHEN and SYDVKM. The CDR3 extends over 13 amino acids. The CDR3 DNA sequence: TGTGCCAGCAATCAGAGGATCTCCTACGAGCAGTACTTC. Its translation is CASNQRISYEQYF.

Many counts were recorded for this clonotype. The gene calls are TRBV3-1 and TRBJ2-1; the D gene is possibly TRBD2 (5 bases). This CDR3 spans 15 amino acids. Per germline, CDR1 LGHDT and CDR2 YNNKEL (reference sequence). Trimming pared 4 bases from V and 1 base from J, leaving 11 bases between. This CDR3 reads CASSPRGWSYNEQFF. Written as DNA, the CDR3 is TGTGCCAGCAGCCCCCGCGGGTGGTCCTACAATGAGCAGTTCTTC.

This chain links TRBV7-9 with TRBJ1-4, with D uncertain. The CDR3 runs to 16 residues. V lost 6 bases to trimming and J lost 0 bases, with 14 bases between them. The germline gives CDR1 SEHNR, CDR2 FQNEAQ (reference sequence). The CDR3: CASRASGGPTNEKLFF. CDR3 coding DNA: TGTGCCAGCAGAGCCTCAGGAGGACCAACTAATGAAAAACTGTTTTTT. The variable domain in full, with the rest retrieved from reference TRBV7-9 and TRBJ1-4, is DTGVSQNPRHKITKRGQNVTFRCDPISEHNRLYWYRQTLGQGPEFLTYFQNEAQLEKSRLLSDRFSAERPKGSFSTLEIQRTEQGDSAMYLCASRASGGPTNEKLFFGSGTQLSVL.

This clonotype was seen ten or more times. V usage is TRBV20-1 and J usage is TRBJ2-2; D is possibly TRBD1 or TRBD2 (6 bases each). The germline V gene encodes CDR1 DFQATT and CDR2 SNEGSKA (reference sequence). The CDR3 extends over 15 amino acids. V lost 0 bases to trimming and J lost 4 bases, with 12 bases between them. Here the CDR3 reads CSARDRGTSTGELFF. Here the CDR3 DNA reads TGCAGTGCTAGAGATAGGGGGACTTCCACCGGGGAGCTGTTTTTT.

This clonotype was detected a few times. The rearrangement uses TRBV28 and TRBJ2-7, with unresolved D. CDR1 is MDHEN and CDR2 is SYDVKM in the germline V gene. CDR3 length: 13 residues. V was pared by 7 bases and J by 2 bases, with 12 bases between. The CDR3 region is CASTLAGTYEQYF. CDR3 nucleotide sequence: TGTGCCAGCACCCTCGCAGGCACCTACGAGCAGTACTTC.

This clonotype was seen ten or more times. V is TRBV20-1 and J is TRBJ2-1; TRBD2 is a possible D gene (6 bases). In germline, CDR1 is DFQATT, CDR2 SNEGSKA (reference sequence). This CDR3 spans 15 amino acids. The ends were cut back, 0 bases at V and 2 bases at J, with 11 bases in the middle. The chain's CDR3 is CSARDLGRPYNEQFF. Written as DNA, the CDR3 is TGCAGTGCTAGAGATCTCGGGAGACCCTACAATGAGCAGTTCTTC.

This clonotype was picked up a small number of times. V is TRBV10-3 and J is TRBJ2-7, with TRBD1 identical over 8 bases. The CDR3 spans 13 residues. V gave up 6 bases and J gave up 6 bases; unmatched junction bases: 7. The V gene's germline CDR1 is ENHRY and CDR2 SYGVKD. As DNA, the CDR3 is TGTGCCATCAGGAAGGACAGGGCCGGCGAGCAGTACTTC. It is translated as CAIRKDRAGEQYF.

Ten or more counts support this clonotype. V is TRBV5-1 and J is TRBJ2-2, with TRBD2 matching over 13 bases. The CDR3 loop spans 17 amino acids. The germline V gene has CDR1 SGHRS and CDR2 YFSETQ. J lost 5 bases, V lost 4 bases, and 8 bases had no gene match. The CDR3, as DNA: TGCGCCAGCAGCCCTCGACTAGCGGGGGGCGGTACCGGGGAGCTGTTTTTT. It yields the protein CASSPRLAGGGTGELFF. Looking up the rest from reference TRBV5-1 and TRBJ2-2 gives the full variable domain: KAGVTQTPRYLIKTRGQQVTLSCSPISGHRSVSWYQQTPGQGLQFLFEYFSETQRNKGNFPGRFSGRQFSNSRSEMNVSTLELGDSALYLCASSPRLAGGGTGELFFGEGSRLTVL.

Comments on this clonotype: One junction end disagrees with the germline gene, perhaps due to a read error. The rearrangement links TRBV20-1 to TRBJ1-5; TRBD1 matches 9 bases. Germline V gene lookup returns CDR1 DFQATT and CDR2 SNEGSKA (reference sequence). This CDR3 is 16 amino acids long. The CDR3 reads CCARSNRGPSNQPQHF. CDR3 nucleotide sequence: TGCTGTGCTAGATCAAACAGGGGGCCCAGCAATCAGCCCCAGCATTTT.

The table lists this clonotype with many counts. The genes are TRBV20-1 and TRBJ1-4, with D possibly TRBD1 on 5 matching bases. The V gene lost 6 bases and the J gene lost 7 bases, with 15 bases spanning the gap. The CDR3 sequence is 13 residues long. Germline assignment: CDR1 DFQATT and CDR2 SNEGSKA (reference sequence). CDR3 sequence reads: CSATSGLIEKLFF. CDR3 coding DNA: TGCAGTGCCACCTCGGGGCTAATTGAAAAACTGTTTTTT.

This clonotype was detected many times. J is TRBJ2-2 and V is TRBV20-1; tentatively, D is TRBD2 (5 bases). V lost 0 bases, J lost 3 bases, and 8 bases lay in between. This CDR3 region has 14 residues. The germline V gene encodes CDR1 DFQATT and CDR2 SNEGSKA (reference sequence). The chain's CDR3 is CSARDGSDTGELFF. The CDR3, as DNA: TGCAGTGCTAGAGATGGTAGCGACACCGGGGAGCTGTTTTTT.

The table lists this clonotype with many counts. The genes are TRBV7-2 and TRBJ2-7; TRBD2 might be the D (9 bases). Germline V lookup: CDR1 SGHTA, CDR2 FQGNSA. The CDR3 covers 14 residues. Trimming shortened V by 4 bases and J by 4 bases, and 14 bases separated the two germline ends. This CDR3 reads CASSSSGTGYEQYF. DNA for the CDR3: TGTGCCAGCAGCTCTAGCGGGACAGGTTACGAGCAGTACTTC.

This clonotype was counted many times. V usage is TRBV27 and J usage is TRBJ2-1; tentatively, D is TRBD2 (5 bases). The CDR3 is 15 residues long. Germline V gene lookup returns CDR1 MNHEY and CDR2 SMNVEV (reference sequence). Trimming pared 5 bases from V and 3 bases from J, leaving 14 bases between. CDR3 in DNA: TGTGCCAGCAGTGGAACCCCCCGGGGCTACAATGAGCAGTTCTTC. Its translation: CASSGTPRGYNEQFF.